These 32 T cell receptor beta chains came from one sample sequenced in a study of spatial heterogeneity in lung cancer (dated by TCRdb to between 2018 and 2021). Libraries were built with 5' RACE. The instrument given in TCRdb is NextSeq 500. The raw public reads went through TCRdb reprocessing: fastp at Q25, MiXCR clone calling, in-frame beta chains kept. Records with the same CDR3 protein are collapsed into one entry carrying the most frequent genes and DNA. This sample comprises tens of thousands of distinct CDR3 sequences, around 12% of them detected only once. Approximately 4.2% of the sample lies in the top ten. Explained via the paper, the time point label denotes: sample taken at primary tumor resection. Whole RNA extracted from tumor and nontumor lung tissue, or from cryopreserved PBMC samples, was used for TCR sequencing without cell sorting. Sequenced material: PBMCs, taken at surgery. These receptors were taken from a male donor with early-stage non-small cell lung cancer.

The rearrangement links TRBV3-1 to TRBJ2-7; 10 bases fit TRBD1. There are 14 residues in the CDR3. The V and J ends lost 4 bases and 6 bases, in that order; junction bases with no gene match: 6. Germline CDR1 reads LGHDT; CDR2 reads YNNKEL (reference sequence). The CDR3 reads CASSLGQGVGEQYF. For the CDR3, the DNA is TGTGCCAGCAGCCTAGGACAGGGGGTAGGCGAGCAGTACTTC.

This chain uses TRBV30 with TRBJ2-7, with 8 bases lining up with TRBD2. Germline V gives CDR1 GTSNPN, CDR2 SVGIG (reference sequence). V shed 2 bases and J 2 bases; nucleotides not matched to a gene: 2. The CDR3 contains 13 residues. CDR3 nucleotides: TGTGCCTGGAGTCCGGGAGGGCCCTACGAGCAGTACTTC. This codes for CAWSPGGPYEQYF.

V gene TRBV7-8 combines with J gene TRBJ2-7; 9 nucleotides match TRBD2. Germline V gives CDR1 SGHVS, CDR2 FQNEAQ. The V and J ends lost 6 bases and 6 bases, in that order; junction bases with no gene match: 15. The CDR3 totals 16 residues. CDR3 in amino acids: CASSPLSGRSYAEQYF. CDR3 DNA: TGTGCCAGCAGTCCTCTGAGCGGGAGGAGTTACGCCGAGCAGTACTTC.

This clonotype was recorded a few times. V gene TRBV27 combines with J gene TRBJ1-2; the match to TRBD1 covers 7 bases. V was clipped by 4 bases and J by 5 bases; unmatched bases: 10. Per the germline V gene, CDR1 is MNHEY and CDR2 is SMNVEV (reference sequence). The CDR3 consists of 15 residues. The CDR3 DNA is TGTGCCAGCAGTTCCGCCGGGACAGAACATTATGGCTACACCTTC. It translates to CASSSAGTEHYGYTF.

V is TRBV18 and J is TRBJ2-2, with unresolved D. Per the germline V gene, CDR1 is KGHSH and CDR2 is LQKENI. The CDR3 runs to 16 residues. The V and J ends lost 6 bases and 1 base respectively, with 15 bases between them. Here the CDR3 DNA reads TGTGCCAGCTCGCCTTCGGCGCTCTTGAACACCGGGGAGCTGTTTTTT. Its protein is CASSPSALLNTGELFF.

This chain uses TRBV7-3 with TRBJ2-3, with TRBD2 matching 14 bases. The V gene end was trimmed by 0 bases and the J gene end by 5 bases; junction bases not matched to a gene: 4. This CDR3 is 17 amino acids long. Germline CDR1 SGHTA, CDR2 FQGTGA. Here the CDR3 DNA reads TGTGCCAGCAGCTTAACACCGGGACTAGCGGGAGTAGATACGCAGTATTTT. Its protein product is CASSLTPGLAGVDTQYF. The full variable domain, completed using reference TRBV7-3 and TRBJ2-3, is GAGVSQTPSNKVTEKGKYVELRCDPISGHTALYWYRQSLGQGPEFLIYFQGTGAADDSGLPNDRFFAVRPEGSVSTLKIQRTERGDSAVYLCASSLTPGLAGVDTQYFGPGTRLTVL.

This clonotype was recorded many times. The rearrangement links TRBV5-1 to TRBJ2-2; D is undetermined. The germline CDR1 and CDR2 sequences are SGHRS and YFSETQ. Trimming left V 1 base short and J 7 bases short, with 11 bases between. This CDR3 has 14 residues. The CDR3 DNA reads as TGCGCCAGCAGCTTGAATGCCCAGGTCGGGGAGCTGTTTTTT. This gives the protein CASSLNAQVGELFF. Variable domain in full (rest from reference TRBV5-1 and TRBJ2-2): KAGVTQTPRYLIKTRGQQVTLSCSPISGHRSVSWYQQTPGQGLQFLFEYFSETQRNKGNFPGRFSGRQFSNSRSEMNVSTLELGDSALYLCASSLNAQVGELFFGEGSRLTVL.

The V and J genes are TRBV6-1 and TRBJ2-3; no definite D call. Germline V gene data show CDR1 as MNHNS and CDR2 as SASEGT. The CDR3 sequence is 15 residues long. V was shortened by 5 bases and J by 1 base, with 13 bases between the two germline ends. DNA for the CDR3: TGTGCCAGCAGTTCCGTGACGTACGGCACAGATACGCAGTATTTT. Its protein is CASSSVTYGTDTQYF.

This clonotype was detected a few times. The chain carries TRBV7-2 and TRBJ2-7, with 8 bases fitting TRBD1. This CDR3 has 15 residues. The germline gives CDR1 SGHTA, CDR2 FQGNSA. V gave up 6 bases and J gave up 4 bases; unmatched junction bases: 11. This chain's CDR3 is CASSSQGAGQYEQYF. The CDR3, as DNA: TGTGCCAGCAGTTCGCAGGGGGCAGGGCAATACGAGCAGTACTTC.

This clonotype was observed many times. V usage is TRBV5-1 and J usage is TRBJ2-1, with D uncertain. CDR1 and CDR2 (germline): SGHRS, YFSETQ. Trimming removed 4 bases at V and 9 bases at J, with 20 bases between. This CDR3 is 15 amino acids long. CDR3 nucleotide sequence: TGCGCCAGCAGCCCTAGAGAGGACGGTAAGAGTGAGCAGTTCTTC. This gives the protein CASSPREDGKSEQFF.

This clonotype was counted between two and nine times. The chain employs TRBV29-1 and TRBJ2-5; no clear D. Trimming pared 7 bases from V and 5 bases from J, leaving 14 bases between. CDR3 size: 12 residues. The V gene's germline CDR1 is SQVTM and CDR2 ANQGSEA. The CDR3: CSGFYPSETQYF. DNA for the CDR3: TGCAGCGGATTCTACCCGAGCGAGACCCAGTACTTC.

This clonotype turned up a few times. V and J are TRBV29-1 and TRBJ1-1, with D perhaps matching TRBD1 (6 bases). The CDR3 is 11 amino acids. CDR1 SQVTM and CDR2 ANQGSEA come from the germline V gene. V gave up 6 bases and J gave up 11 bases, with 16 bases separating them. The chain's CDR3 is CSVTKGGNAFF. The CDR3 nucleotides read TGCAGCGTCACCAAGGGGGGTAACGCTTTCTTT.

CDR3 region: CASSSAATDTQYF. Here the CDR3 DNA reads TGCGCCAGCAGTTCCGCGGCCACAGATACGCAGTATTTT. The J gene is TRBJ2-3, the V gene TRBV5-1; D is uncertain. The germline gives CDR1 SGHRS, CDR2 YFSETQ. The CDR3 sequence is 13 residues long. Trimming stripped 5 bases from V and 2 bases from J, with 9 bases between.

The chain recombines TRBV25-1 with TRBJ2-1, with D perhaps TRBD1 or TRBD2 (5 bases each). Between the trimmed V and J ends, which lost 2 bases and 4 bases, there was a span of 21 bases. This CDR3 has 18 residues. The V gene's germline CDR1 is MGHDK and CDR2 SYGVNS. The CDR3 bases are TGTGCCAGCAGTGAAGGGCTGATTGGACGTGGGGGATACAATGAGCAGTTCTTC. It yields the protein CASSEGLIGRGGYNEQFF. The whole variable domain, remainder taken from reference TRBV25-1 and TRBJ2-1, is EADIYQTPRYLVIGTGKKITLECSQTMGHDKMYWYQQDPGMELHLIHYSYGVNSTEKGDLSSESTVSRIRTEHFPLTLESARPSHTSQYLCASSEGLIGRGGYNEQFFGPGTRLTVL.

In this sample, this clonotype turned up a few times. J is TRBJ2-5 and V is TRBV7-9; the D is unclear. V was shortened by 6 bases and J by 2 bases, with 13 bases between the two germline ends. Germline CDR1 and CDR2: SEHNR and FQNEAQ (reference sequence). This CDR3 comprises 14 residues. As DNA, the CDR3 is TGTGCCAGCAGGCCCCAGGAATCTCAAGAGACCCAGTACTTC. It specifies CASRPQESQETQYF.

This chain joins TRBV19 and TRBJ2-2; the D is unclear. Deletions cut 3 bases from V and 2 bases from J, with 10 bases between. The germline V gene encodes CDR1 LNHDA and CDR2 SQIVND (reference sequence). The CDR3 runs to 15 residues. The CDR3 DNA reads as TGTGCCAGTAGTATGTGGTCACCCAACACCGGGGAGCTGTTTTTT. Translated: CASSMWSPNTGELFF.

The DNA of the CDR3 is TGCGCCAGCAGTGATAATACAGGAGGGCACCAGCCCCAGCATTTT. Encoded protein: CASSDNTGGHQPQHF. This chain joins TRBV10-2 and TRBJ1-5, with D perhaps matching TRBD1 (5 bases). This CDR3 contains 15 residues. Germline V lookup: CDR1 WSHSY, CDR2 SAAADI. The V and J ends lost 3 bases and 7 bases respectively, with 16 bases between them.

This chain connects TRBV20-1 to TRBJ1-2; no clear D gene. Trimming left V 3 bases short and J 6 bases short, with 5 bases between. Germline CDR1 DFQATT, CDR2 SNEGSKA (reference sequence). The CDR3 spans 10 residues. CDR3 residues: CSASKDGYTF. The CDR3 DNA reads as TGCAGTGCTAGCAAGGATGGCTACACCTTC.

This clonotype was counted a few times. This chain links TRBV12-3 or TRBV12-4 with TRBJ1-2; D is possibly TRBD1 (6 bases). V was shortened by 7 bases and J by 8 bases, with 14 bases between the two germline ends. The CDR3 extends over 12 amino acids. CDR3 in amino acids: CASTTGYNGYTF. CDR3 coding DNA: TGTGCCAGCACCACAGGGTATAACGGCTACACCTTC.

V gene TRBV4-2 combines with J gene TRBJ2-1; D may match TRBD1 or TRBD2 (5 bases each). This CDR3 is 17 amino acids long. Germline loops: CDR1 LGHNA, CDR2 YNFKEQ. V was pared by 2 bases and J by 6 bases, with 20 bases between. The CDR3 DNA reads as TGTGCCAGCAGCCAAATATCAACCGGGACGGCCAGCAATGAGCAGTTCTTC. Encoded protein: CASSQISTGTASNEQFF.

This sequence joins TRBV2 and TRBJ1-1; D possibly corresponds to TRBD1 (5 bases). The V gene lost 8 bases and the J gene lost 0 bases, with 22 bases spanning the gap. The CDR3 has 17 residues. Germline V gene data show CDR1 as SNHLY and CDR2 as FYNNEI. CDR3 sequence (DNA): TGTGCCAGCCCCGTCCGATCCCGGGAAGGGGTGAACACTGAAGCTTTCTTT. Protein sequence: CASPVRSREGVNTEAFF.

CDR3 in DNA: TGTGCCAGCAGCTTCGGCGGGAGGGCCTGGGATGAGCAGTTCTTC. Protein sequence: CASSFGGRAWDEQFF. The chain employs TRBV7-9 and TRBJ2-1; the match to TRBD2 covers 9 bases. The CDR3 is 15 amino acids. V was pared by 3 bases and J by 8 bases, with 8 bases of the junction left unmatched. Looked up from germline, CDR1 is SEHNR and CDR2 is FQNEAQ (reference sequence).

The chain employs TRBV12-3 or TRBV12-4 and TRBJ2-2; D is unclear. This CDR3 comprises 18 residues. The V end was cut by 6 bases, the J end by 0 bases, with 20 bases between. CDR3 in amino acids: CASSSLPLVASNTGELFF. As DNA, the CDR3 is TGTGCCAGCAGCTCCCTCCCCCTAGTAGCTTCGAACACCGGGGAGCTGTTTTTT.

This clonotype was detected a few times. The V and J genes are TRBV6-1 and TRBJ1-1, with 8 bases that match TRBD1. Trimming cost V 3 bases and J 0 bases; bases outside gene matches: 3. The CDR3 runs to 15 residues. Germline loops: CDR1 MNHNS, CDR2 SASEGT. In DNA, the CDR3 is TGTGCCAGCAGTGAGACAGGGGTTGTGAACACTGAAGCTTTCTTT. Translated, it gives CASSETGVVNTEAFF.

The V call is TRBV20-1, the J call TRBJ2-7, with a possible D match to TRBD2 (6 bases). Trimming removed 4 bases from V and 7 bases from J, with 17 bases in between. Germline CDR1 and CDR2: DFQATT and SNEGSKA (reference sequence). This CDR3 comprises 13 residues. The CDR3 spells CSATPPWLAEQYF. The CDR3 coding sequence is TGCAGTGCTACCCCTCCGTGGCTAGCGGAGCAGTACTTC.

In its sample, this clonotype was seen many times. This CDR3 reads CAGDTSGANVLTF. The CDR3 region has the DNA TGTGCCGGAGATACCTCTGGGGCCAACGTCCTGACTTTC. This chain uses TRBV2 with TRBJ2-6; D call uncertain. This CDR3 is built from 13 residues. Deletions cut 11 bases from V and 0 bases from J, with 8 bases between. The germline gives CDR1 SNHLY, CDR2 FYNNEI. The complete variable domain, with remaining parts taken from reference TRBV2 and TRBJ2-6, reads EPEVTQTPSHQVTQMGQEVILRCVPISNHLYFYWYRQILGQKVEFLVSFYNNEISEKSEIFDDQFSVERPDGSNFTLKIRSTKLEDSAMYFCAGDTSGANVLTFGAGSRLTVL.

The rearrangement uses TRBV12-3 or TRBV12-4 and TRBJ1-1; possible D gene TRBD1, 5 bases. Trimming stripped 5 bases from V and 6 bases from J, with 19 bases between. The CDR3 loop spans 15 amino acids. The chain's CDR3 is CASSGGVGLGAEAFF. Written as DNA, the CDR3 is TGTGCCAGCAGTGGGGGGGTGGGGCTAGGCGCTGAAGCTTTCTTT.

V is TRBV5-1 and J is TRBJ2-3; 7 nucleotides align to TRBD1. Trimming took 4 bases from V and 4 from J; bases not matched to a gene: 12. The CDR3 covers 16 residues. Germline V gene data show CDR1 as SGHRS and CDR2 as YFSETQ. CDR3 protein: CASSPPDRTWPDTQYF. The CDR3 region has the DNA TGCGCCAGCAGCCCACCGGACAGGACATGGCCAGATACGCAGTATTTT. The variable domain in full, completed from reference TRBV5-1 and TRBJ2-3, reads KAGVTQTPRYLIKTRGQQVTLSCSPISGHRSVSWYQQTPGQGLQFLFEYFSETQRNKGNFPGRFSGRQFSNSRSEMNVSTLELGDSALYLCASSPPDRTWPDTQYFGPGTRLTVL.

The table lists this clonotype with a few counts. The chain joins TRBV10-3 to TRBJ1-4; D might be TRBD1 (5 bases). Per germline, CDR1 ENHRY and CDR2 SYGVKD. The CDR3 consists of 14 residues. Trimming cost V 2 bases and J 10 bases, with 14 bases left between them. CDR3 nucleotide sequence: TGTGCCATCAGTGAGGGTCTCGGGGGTGGAAAACTGTTTTTT. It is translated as CAISEGLGGGKLFF.

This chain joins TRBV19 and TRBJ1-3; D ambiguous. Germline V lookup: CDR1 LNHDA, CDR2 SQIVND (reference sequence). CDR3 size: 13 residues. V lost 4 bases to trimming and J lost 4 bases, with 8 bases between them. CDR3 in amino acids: CASSTPGGNTIYF. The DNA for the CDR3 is TGTGCCAGTAGTACCCCGGGAGGAAACACCATATATTTT.

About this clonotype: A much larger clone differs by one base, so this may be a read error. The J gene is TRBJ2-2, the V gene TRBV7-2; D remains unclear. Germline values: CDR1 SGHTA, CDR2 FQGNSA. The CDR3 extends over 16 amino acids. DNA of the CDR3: TGTGACAGCAGCCCTAACGGCAGGATAAACACCGGGGAGCTGTTTTTT. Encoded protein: CDSSPNGRINTGELFF. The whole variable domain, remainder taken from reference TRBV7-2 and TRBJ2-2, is GAGVSQSPSNKVTEKGKDVELRCDPISGHTALYWYRQSLGQGLEFLIYFQGNSAPDKSGLPSDRFSAERTGGSVSTLTIQRTQQEDSAVYLCDSSPNGRINTGELFFGEGSRLTVL.

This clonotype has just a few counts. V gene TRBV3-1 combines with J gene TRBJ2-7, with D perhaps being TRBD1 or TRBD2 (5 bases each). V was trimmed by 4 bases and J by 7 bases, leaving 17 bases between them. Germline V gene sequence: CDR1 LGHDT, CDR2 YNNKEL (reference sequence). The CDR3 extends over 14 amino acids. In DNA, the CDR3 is TGTGCCAGCAGCCGTCCGGGACCCTCGAAGGAGCAGTACTTC. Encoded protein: CASSRPGPSKEQYF.